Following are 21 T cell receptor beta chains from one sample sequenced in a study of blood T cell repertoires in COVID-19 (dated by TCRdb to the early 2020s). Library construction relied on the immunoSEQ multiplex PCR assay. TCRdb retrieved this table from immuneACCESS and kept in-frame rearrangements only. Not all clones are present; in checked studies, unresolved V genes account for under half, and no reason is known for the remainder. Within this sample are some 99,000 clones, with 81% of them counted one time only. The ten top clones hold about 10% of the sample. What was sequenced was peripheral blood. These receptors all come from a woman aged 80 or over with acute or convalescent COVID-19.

The CDR3 nucleotides are TGTGCCAGCTCCCGCGATATGAACACTGAAGCTTTCTTT. It is translated as CASSRDMNTEAFF. V is TRBV14 and J is TRBJ1-1; unclear D gene. CDR1 and CDR2 (germline): SGHDN, FVKESK. There are 13 residues in the CDR3. With 8 bases removed from V and 0 bases from J, the gap between germline ends came to 10 bases.

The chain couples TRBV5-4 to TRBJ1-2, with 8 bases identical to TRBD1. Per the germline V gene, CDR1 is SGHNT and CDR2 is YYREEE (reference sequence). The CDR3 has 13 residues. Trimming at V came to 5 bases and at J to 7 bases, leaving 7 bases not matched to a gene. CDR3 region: CASRLDRDLGYTF. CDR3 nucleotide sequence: TGTGCCAGCAGGCTGGACAGGGATCTTGGCTACACCTTC. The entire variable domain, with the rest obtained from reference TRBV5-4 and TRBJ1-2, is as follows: ETGVTQSPTHLIKTRGQQVTLRCSSQSGHNTVSWYQQALGQGPQFIFQYYREEENGRGNFPPRFSGLQFPNYSSELNVNALELDDSALYLCASRLDRDLGYTFGSGTRLTVV.

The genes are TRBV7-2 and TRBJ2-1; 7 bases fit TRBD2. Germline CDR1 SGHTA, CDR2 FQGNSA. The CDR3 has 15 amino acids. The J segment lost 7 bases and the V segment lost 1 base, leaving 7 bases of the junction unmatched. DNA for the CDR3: TGTGCCAGCAGCTTAGTATCTCGGGGGGATAATGAGCAGTTCTTC. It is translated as CASSLVSRGDNEQFF.

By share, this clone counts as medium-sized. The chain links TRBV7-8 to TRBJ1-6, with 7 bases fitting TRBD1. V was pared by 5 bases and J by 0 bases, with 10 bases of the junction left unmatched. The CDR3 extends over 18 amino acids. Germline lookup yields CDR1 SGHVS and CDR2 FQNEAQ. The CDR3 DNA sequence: TGTGCCAGCAGCCCGACAGGGCTTACTAACTCCTATAATTCACCCCTCCACTTT. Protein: CASSPTGLTNSYNSPLHF.

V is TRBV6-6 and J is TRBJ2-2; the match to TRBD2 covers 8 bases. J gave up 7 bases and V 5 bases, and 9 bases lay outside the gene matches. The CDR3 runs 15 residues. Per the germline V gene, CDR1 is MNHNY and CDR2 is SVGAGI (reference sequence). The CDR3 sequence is CASSRRGVENGELFF. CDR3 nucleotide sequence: TGTGCCAGCAGTAGGCGGGGGGTCGAGAACGGGGAGCTGTTTTTT.

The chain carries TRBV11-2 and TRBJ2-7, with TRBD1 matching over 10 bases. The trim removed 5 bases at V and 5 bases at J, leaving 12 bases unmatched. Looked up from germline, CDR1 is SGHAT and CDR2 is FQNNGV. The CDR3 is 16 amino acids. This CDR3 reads CASSLRRDRGYDEQYV. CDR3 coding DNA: TGTGCCAGCAGCCTCCGCCGGGACAGGGGTTACGACGAGCAGTACGTC.

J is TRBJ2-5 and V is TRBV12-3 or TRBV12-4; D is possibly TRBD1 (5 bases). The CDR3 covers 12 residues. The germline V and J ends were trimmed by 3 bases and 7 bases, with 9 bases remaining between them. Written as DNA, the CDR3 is TGTGCCAGCAGTTTTAATCAGGGGACCCAGTACTTC. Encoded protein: CASSFNQGTQYF.

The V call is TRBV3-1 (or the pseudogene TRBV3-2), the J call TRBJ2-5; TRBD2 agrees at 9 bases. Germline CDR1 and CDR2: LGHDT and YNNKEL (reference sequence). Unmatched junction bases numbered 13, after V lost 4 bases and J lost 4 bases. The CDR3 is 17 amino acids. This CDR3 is CASSPLGTSLKIETQYF. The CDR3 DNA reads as TGTGCCAGCAGCCCACTAGGGACTAGCTTAAAGATAGAGACCCAGTACTTC.

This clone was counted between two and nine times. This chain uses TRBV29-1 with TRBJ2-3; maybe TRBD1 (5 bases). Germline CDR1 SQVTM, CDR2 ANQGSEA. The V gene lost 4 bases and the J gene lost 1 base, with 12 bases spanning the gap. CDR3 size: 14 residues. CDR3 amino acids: CSVVGDSRTDTQYF. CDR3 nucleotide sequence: TGCAGCGTTGTCGGAGACAGCCGCACAGATACGCAGTATTTT.

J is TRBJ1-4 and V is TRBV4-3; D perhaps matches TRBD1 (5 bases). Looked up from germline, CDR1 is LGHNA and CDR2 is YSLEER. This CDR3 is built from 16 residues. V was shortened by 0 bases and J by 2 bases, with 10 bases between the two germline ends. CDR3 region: CASSQDHRGTNEKLFF. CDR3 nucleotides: TGCGCCAGCAGCCAAGATCACCGGGGGACTAATGAAAAACTGTTTTTT.

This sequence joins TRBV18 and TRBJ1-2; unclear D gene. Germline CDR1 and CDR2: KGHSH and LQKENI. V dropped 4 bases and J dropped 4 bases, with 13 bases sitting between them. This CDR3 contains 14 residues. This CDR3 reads CASSQSGELYGYTF. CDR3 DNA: TGTGCCAGCTCACAATCCGGGGAGCTCTATGGCTACACCTTC.

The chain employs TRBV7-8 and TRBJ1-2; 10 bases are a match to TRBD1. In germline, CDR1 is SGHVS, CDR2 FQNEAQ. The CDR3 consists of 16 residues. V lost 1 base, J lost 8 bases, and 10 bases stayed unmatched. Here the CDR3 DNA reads TGTGCCAGCAGCTTAGACGGGACAGGGGCTTATAGGGGCTACACCTTC. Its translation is CASSLDGTGAYRGYTF.

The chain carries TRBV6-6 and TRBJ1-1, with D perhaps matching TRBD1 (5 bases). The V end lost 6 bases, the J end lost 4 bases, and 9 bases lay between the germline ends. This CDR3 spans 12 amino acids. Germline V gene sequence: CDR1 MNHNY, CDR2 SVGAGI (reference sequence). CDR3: CASSAGFTEAFF. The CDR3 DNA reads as TGTGCCAGCAGCGCAGGGTTCACTGAAGCTTTCTTT.

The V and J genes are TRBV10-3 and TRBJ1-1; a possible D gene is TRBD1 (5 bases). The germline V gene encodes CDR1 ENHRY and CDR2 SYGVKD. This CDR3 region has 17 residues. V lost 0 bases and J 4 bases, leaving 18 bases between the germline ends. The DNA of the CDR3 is TGTGCCATCAGTGAGTCGGTATCCGGGGGGATGCGCACTGAAGCTTTCTTT. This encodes CAISESVSGGMRTEAFF.

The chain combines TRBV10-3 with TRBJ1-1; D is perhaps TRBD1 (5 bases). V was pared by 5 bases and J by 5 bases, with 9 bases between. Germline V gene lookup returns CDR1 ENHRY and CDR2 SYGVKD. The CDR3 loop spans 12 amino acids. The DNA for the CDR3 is TGTGCCATCAGTCTCCAGGGTACTGAAGCTTTCTTT. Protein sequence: CAISLQGTEAFF.

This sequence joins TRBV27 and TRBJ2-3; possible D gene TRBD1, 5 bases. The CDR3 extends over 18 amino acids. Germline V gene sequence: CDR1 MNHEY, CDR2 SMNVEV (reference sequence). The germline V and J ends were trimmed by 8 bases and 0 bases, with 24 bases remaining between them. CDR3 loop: CASRLRPSRQTSTDTQYF. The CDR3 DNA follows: TGTGCCAGCCGATTACGACCCTCGCGACAGACAAGCACAGATACGCAGTATTTT.

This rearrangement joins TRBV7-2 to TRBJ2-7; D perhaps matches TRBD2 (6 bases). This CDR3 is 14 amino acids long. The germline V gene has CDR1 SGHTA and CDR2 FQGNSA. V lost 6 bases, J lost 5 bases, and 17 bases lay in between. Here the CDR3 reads CASRPGLLSDEQYF. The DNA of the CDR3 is TGTGCCAGCAGACCGGGACTTCTTTCCGACGAGCAGTACTTC.

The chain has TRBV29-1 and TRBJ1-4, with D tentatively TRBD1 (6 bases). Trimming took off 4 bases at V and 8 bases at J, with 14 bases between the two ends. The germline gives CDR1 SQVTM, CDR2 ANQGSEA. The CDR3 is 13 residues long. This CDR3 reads CSVGVRGGEKLFF. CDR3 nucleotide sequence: TGCAGCGTTGGGGTCAGGGGCGGCGAAAAACTGTTTTTT.

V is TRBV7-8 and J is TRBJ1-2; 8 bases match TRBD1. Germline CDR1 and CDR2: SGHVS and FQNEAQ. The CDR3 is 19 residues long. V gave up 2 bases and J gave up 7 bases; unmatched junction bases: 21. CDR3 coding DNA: TGTGCCAGCAGCTTACTCACGGCTATTGTGGACAGGGAATTATCTGGCTACACCTTC. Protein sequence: CASSLLTAIVDRELSGYTF.

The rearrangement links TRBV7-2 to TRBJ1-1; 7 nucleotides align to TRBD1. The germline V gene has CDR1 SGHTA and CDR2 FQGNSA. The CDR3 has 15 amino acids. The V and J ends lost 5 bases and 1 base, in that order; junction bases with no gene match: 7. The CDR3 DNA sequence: TGTGCCAGCAGCCAACCGGGACAGTGGAACACTGAAGCTTTCTTT. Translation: CASSQPGQWNTEAFF.

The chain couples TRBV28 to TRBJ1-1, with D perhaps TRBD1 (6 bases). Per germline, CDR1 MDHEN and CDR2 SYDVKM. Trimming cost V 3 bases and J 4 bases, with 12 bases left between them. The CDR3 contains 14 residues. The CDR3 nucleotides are TGTGCCAGCAGTTTTTTAGGGGGGGGCACTGAAGCTTTCTTT. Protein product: CASSFLGGGTEAFF.